The 27 T cell receptor beta chains in this list originate from one sample, sequenced in a study of neoadjuvant anti-PD-1 for oral cavity cancer. Time point here: after neoadjuvant nivolumab, at surgical resection. Sequencing used immunoSEQ multiplex PCR; TCRdb keeps in-frame clones, though not all of them. The profile shows thousands of clones, roughly 74% of them singletons. This material consisted of PBMCs, taken after nivolumab (anti-PD-1) treatment. Receptors were obtained from a person aged 35-79 years with oral cavity squamous cell carcinoma.

The V gene is TRBV27, the J gene TRBJ2-7; the match to TRBD1 covers 8 bases. This CDR3 is built from 14 residues. CDR1 is MNHEY and CDR2 is SMNVEV in the germline V gene (reference sequence). V trimming: 2 bases; J trimming: 3 bases; junction bases outside the gene matches: 3. The CDR3 spells CASSLGTGLYEQYF. CDR3 nucleotides: TGTGCCAGCAGTTTAGGGACAGGACTCTACGAGCAGTACTTC.

In DNA, the CDR3 is TGCGCCAGCAGCCAAGGGGGGGAGGGGTACAATGAGCAGTTCTTC. It specifies CASSQGGEGYNEQFF. V is TRBV4-1 and J is TRBJ2-1; 7 bases match TRBD2. With 1 base clipped from V and 4 bases from J, the junction kept 4 bases outside the gene matches. The length of the CDR3 is 15 residues. CDR1 MGHRA and CDR2 YSYEKL come from the germline V gene.

J is TRBJ1-2 and V is TRBV28; 8 bases are shared with TRBD1. Germline V CDR1 and CDR2: MDHEN, SYDVKM. CDR3 length equals 14 residues. Trimming cost V 4 bases and J 3 bases; bases outside gene matches: 4. In DNA, the CDR3 is TGTGCCAGCAGTTGGGGACAGGAGGACTATGGCTACACCTTC. Encoded protein: CASSWGQEDYGYTF.

This clone has only a few counts. The chain couples TRBV27 to TRBJ2-3, with D possibly TRBD1 on 6 matching bases. The CDR3 sequence is 13 residues long. CDR1 and CDR2 from the germline V gene are MNHEY and SMNVEV (reference sequence). Trimming removed 7 bases from V and 4 bases from J, with 12 bases in between. CDR3 nucleotides: TGTGCCAGCATCCTAAGGGGGTCAGATACGCAGTATTTT. Translating gives CASILRGSDTQYF.

The rearrangement links TRBV19 to TRBJ1-5, with D unresolved. With 2 bases removed from V and 0 bases from J, the gap between germline ends came to 11 bases. This CDR3 has 16 residues. Germline loops: CDR1 LNHDA, CDR2 SQIVND (reference sequence). CDR3 DNA: TGTGCCAGTAGTATAAGTAGAATTGATAGCAATCAGCCCCAGCATTTT. Amino acids: CASSISRIDSNQPQHF.

This clone has only one observation. The rearrangement joins TRBV19 to TRBJ2-2; D not certain. Germline assignment: CDR1 LNHDA and CDR2 SQIVND (reference sequence). V was cut by 9 bases and J by 3 bases, with 11 bases left in between. There are 13 residues in the CDR3. CDR3 protein: CASSFLDTGELFF. Written as DNA, the CDR3 is TGTGCCAGCTCATTCTTAGACACCGGGGAGCTGTTTTTT. Variable domain in full (rest from reference TRBV19 and TRBJ2-2): DGGITQSPKYLFRKEGQNVTLSCEQNLNHDAMYWYRQDPGQGLRLIYYSQIVNDFQKGDIAEGYSVSREKKESFPLTVTSAQKNPTAFYLCASSFLDTGELFFGEGSRLTVL.

The chain carries TRBV7-2 and TRBJ1-1; no definite D call. Germline V gene lookup returns CDR1 SGHTA and CDR2 FQGNSA. CDR3 length equals 14 residues. Trimming stripped 1 base from V and 1 base from J, with 7 bases between. The DNA for the CDR3 is TGTGCCAGCAGCTTAGAGATGCAGAACACTGAAGCTTTCTTT. Its translation is CASSLEMQNTEAFF.

This chain joins TRBV6-5 and TRBJ2-7; 8 bases fit TRBD2. CDR3 length: 15 amino acids. Germline V gene data show CDR1 as MNHEY and CDR2 as SVGAGI. V gave up 6 bases and J gave up 4 bases; unmatched junction bases: 11. As DNA, the CDR3 is TGTGCCAGCAGACCCAAACGGGGGGGAAATTACGAGCAGTACTTC. It codes for CASRPKRGGNYEQYF.

This CDR3 is CASADRGREKLFF. The CDR3 DNA reads TGTGCCAGCGCGGACAGGGGCCGGGAAAAACTGTTTTTT. The chain carries TRBV6-5 and TRBJ1-4, with 9 bases identical to TRBD1. This CDR3 contains 13 residues. V gave up 8 bases and J gave up 8 bases; unmatched junction bases: 6. Germline V gives CDR1 MNHEY, CDR2 SVGAGI.

The V gene is TRBV5-1, the J gene TRBJ2-7; TRBD1 is a possible D gene (8 bases). CDR3 size: 15 residues. Germline V gives CDR1 SGHRS, CDR2 YFSETQ. The V end was cut by 2 bases, the J end by 4 bases, with 16 bases between. CDR3 in amino acids: CASSLQGGFRYEQYF. CDR3 bases: TGCGCCAGCAGCTTACAGGGGGGGTTCAGATACGAGCAGTACTTC.

The genes are TRBV7-9 and TRBJ1-4; D ambiguous. Germline values: CDR1 SEHNR, CDR2 FQNEAQ (reference sequence). V lost 2 bases to trimming and J lost 8 bases, with 18 bases between them. The CDR3 totals 16 residues. The CDR3 loop is CASSLRNGVVEEKLFF. Here the CDR3 DNA reads TGTGCCAGCAGCTTAAGGAATGGGGTGGTTGAAGAAAAACTGTTTTTT.

J is TRBJ2-7 and V is TRBV19; maybe TRBD1 (6 bases). The ends were cut back, 7 bases at V and 6 bases at J, with 19 bases in the middle. The germline V gene has CDR1 LNHDA and CDR2 SQIVND (reference sequence). The CDR3 runs to 14 residues. The CDR3 is CASMKRTEMGEQYF. The CDR3 DNA is TGTGCCAGTATGAAGAGGACAGAAATGGGCGAGCAGTACTTC.

This clone is a singleton in its sample. The rearrangement uses TRBV6-1 and TRBJ1-4; 7 nucleotides line up with TRBD1. V shed 4 bases, J shed 5 bases, and the junction held 10 bases outside the gene matches. In germline, CDR1 is MNHNS, CDR2 SASEGT. There are 16 residues in the CDR3. This CDR3 reads CASSVSDAGGNEKLFF. CDR3 DNA sequence: TGTGCCAGCAGTGTATCCGACGCAGGGGGAAATGAAAAACTGTTTTTT.

The chain's CDR3 is CTITDNYGYTF. In nucleotides, the CDR3 is TGCACAATCACAGACAACTATGGCTACACCTTC. The chain is built from TRBV29-1 and TRBJ1-2; D not resolved. Germline V gene sequence: CDR1 SQVTM, CDR2 ANQGSEA. The CDR3 contains 11 residues.

The chain uses TRBV29-1 and TRBJ2-3; 12 bases map to TRBD2. V shed 3 bases, J shed 9 bases, and the junction held 4 bases outside the gene matches. The CDR3 is made up of 13 amino acids. CDR1 SQVTM and CDR2 ANQGSEA come from the germline V gene. This CDR3 is CSVELAGGQTQYF. In DNA, the CDR3 is TGCAGCGTTGAGCTAGCGGGGGGGCAAACGCAGTATTTT.

This clone turned up a few times. The chain joins TRBV6-1 to TRBJ2-5, with 7 bases that match TRBD2. This CDR3 is 15 amino acids long. Germline CDR1 MNHNS, CDR2 SASEGT. Germline trimming cut 2 bases from V and 2 bases from J; bases unmatched to any gene: 5. CDR3 in DNA: TGTGCCAGCAGTGAACTAAGCGGGGAACAAGAGACCCAGTACTTC. Protein product: CASSELSGEQETQYF.

The CDR3 DNA follows: TGCAGTGCTATTACAGAGATCGAAGCTTTCTTT. Translation gives CSAITEIEAFF. This chain connects TRBV20-1 to TRBJ1-1; D gene uncertain. The germline V gene encodes CDR1 DFQATT and CDR2 SNEGSKA (reference sequence). The CDR3 totals 11 residues. V was clipped by 4 bases and J by 8 bases, with 11 bases between them.

This clone is large (0.1 to 1%) by share. This chain uses TRBV19 with TRBJ1-1; tentative D call: TRBD1 (5 bases). The CDR3 runs 15 residues. CDR1 is LNHDA and CDR2 is SQIVND in the germline V gene (reference sequence). The V gene lost 2 bases and the J gene lost 3 bases, with 13 bases spanning the gap. The CDR3 DNA sequence: TGTGCCAGTAGTATATGGGGCGATGGGGACACTGAAGCTTTCTTT. It encodes CASSIWGDGDTEAFF.

V is TRBV19 and J is TRBJ1-4, with D perhaps TRBD1 (6 bases). Between the trimmed V and J ends, which lost 5 bases and 8 bases, there was a span of 12 bases. In germline, CDR1 is LNHDA, CDR2 SQIVND (reference sequence). CDR3 length: 13 residues. This chain's CDR3 is CASSGRGGEKLFF. CDR3 DNA: TGTGCCAGTAGTGGCAGGGGTGGGGAAAAACTGTTTTTT.

The chain has TRBV5-6 and TRBJ1-6; D is undetermined. Looked up from germline, CDR1 is SGHDT and CDR2 is YYEEEE. The CDR3 runs to 17 residues. V gave up 3 bases and J gave up 0 bases, with 13 bases separating them. This chain's CDR3 is CASSSVLRSSYNSPLHF. Here the CDR3 DNA reads TGTGCCAGCAGCTCGGTACTTCGGAGCTCCTATAATTCACCCCTCCACTTT.

This chain connects TRBV19 to TRBJ1-4; TRBD1 agrees at 9 bases. Germline V gives CDR1 LNHDA, CDR2 SQIVND (reference sequence). The CDR3 contains 14 residues. The trim removed 5 bases at V and 7 bases at J, leaving 5 bases unmatched. CDR3 nucleotides: TGTGCCAGTAGTGCCCTGACAGGGGGTGAAAAACTGTTTTTT. Translated: CASSALTGGEKLFF.

The chain links TRBV6-5 to TRBJ1-5; D is unresolved. Trimming shortened V by 0 bases and J by 4 bases, and 10 bases separated the two germline ends. Germline CDR1 reads MNHEY; CDR2 reads SVGAGI. The CDR3 sequence is 15 residues long. CDR3 amino acids: CASSYSVSGNQPQHF. CDR3 sequence (DNA): TGTGCCAGCAGTTACTCGGTCTCCGGTAATCAGCCCCAGCATTTT.

This clone appeared once. The chain has TRBV2 and TRBJ1-2; possibly TRBD1 for D (5 bases). V was pared by 6 bases and J by 5 bases, with 16 bases between. The germline V gene has CDR1 SNHLY and CDR2 FYNNEI. The CDR3 runs to 14 residues. CDR3 amino acids: CASSLATGGYGYTF. The CDR3 coding sequence is TGTGCCAGCAGCCTGGCGACCGGGGGATATGGCTACACCTTC.

The J gene is TRBJ2-3, the V gene TRBV6-1; 10 bases are a match to TRBD1. Germline CDR1 reads MNHNS; CDR2 reads SASEGT. After removal of 7 bases from V and 3 bases from J, the junction contained 7 bases not matched to a gene. This CDR3 has 15 amino acids. CDR3 in DNA: TGTGCCAGCATATCTGGGACAGGGGTGACAGATACGCAGTATTTT. This translates into CASISGTGVTDTQYF.

The chain couples TRBV5-6 to TRBJ1-2; maybe TRBD1 (5 bases). The CDR3 loop spans 15 amino acids. Germline V CDR1 and CDR2: SGHDT, YYEEEE. V lost 0 bases, J lost 6 bases, and 15 bases lay in between. In DNA, the CDR3 is TGTGCCAGCAGCTTGGCGACCCGCCAGGGTAATGGCTACACCTTC. Its protein is CASSLATRQGNGYTF.

This sequence joins TRBV29-1 and TRBJ2-1; possibly TRBD1 for D (7 bases). CDR3 length equals 15 residues. Germline values: CDR1 SQVTM, CDR2 ANQGSEA. The ends were cut back, 3 bases at V and 8 bases at J, with 20 bases in the middle. Written as DNA, the CDR3 is TGCAGCGTTGACGGGCCGGGACAGAGGGGGGATGAGCAGTTCTTC. It translates to CSVDGPGQRGDEQFF.

DNA of the CDR3: TGTGCCAGCAGTCGGGGTGTCAATTTTGGCTACACCTTC. Encoded protein: CASSRGVNFGYTF. The chain is built from TRBV6-5 and TRBJ1-2, with D unclear. CDR1 is MNHEY and CDR2 is SVGAGI in the germline V gene. This CDR3 is built from 13 residues. V was trimmed by 5 bases and J by 7 bases, leaving 14 bases between them.